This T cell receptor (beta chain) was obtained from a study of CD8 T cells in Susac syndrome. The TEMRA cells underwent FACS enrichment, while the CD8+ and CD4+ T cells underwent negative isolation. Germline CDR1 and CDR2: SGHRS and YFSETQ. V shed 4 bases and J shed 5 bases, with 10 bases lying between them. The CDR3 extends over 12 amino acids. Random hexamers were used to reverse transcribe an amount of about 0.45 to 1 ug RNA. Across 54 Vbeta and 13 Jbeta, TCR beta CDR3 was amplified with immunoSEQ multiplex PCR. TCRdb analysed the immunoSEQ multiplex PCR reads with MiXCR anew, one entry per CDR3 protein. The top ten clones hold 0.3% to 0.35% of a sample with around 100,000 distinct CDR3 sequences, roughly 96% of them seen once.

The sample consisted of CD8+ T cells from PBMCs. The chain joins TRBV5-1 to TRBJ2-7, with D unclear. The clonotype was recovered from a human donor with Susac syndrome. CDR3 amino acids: CASSRDGHEQYF. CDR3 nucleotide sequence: TGCGCCAGCAGCCGAGACGGTCACGAGCAGTACTTC.